This TCR beta chain is drawn from a study of cytomegalovirus exposure and HLA in healthy donors. Study-level information: About 80 million unique TCR sequences came from HLA-typed donors in an early release.

The ends were cut back, 4 bases at V and 10 bases at J, with 9 bases in the middle. This CDR3 comprises 11 residues. Germline assignment: CDR1 SGHRS and CDR2 YFSETQ. Broader study findings: According to a later analysis, most TCR beta chains associated with CMV appeared HLA-restricted. Associated with cytomegalovirus, according to the listing, were 150 to 200 TCR beta chains. Reported findings show TCR beta sequences accurately forecast HLA-A and HLA-B alleles in most subjects.

A remark on this clone: Its specificity is not known.

PCR involved 60 Vbeta and 13 Jbeta primers. This table comes from immunoSEQ multiplex PCR, and its TCRdb copy is limited to in-frame clones, with some not included. Among around 130,000 clones listed, around 77% were seen once. The sample comprised PBMCs. This receptor was taken from a man over 45 in good health and CMV-seronegative. The rearrangement links TRBV5-1 to TRBJ2-1, with a tentative D call TRBD1 (6 bases). The CDR3 loop is CASSQTGEQFF. DNA for the CDR3: TGCGCCAGCAGCCAAACAGGGGAGCAGTTCTTC.